These T cell receptor beta chains were read from a single sample in a study of low-dose radiotherapy and immunotherapy resistance in tumors. A single record per CDR3 protein comes from TCRdb applying MiXCR to the reads. The table includes under 90,000 distinct CDR3 sequences, about 17% detected once. The material sequenced was PBMCs, taken after low-dose radiotherapy plus immunotherapy. The source of these receptors is a male donor with prostate cancer. Both conserved end residues are part of each CDR3. Fields, in order: clone size, V gene, J gene, CDR3 protein. Clone size, where shown, is once, few, many, or a class for clones that have expanded.

NA	TRBV14	TRBJ2-1	CASSQAGGRDEQFF
NA	TRBV7-2	TRBJ2-7	CASSLSWGNEQYF
many	TRBV29-1	TRBJ1-2	CSVVTQGDGYTF
many	TRBV28	TRBJ2-7	CASSYGVGDTYEQYF
many	TRBV19	TRBJ2-3	CASSIASGSTDTQYF
many	TRBV14	TRBJ2-1	CASSQANRGPSYNEQFF
many	TRBV7-2	TRBJ2-3	CASSLSTGGTDTQYF
many	TRBV9	TRBJ2-3	CASSSSGTGGFMVDTQYF
many	TRBV12-3/TRBV12-4	TRBJ2-1	CASSLYRDRGNEQFF
many	TRBV28	TRBJ1-2	CGSRGKANYGYTF
many	TRBV19	TRBJ2-1	CASSIVPDGTGLNEQFF
many	TRBV20-1	TRBJ2-3	CSARPRGRSTDTQYF
many	TRBV5-1	TRBJ2-7	CASSFGGSSYEQYF
many	TRBV28	TRBJ2-5	CASQGLSSGSGETQYF
NA	TRBV7-9	TRBJ2-5	CASSDGLAGAETQYF
NA	TRBV2	TRBJ2-7	CASTNQTSMYLCASSLQAYEQYF
many	TRBV11-3	TRBJ2-3	CASSPGAPGDTQYF
few	TRBV11-2	TRBJ2-1	CASSSSPSGSSYNEQFF
many	TRBV28	TRBJ2-4	CASSSGVLAKNIQYF
many	TRBV21-1	TRBJ1-6	CASSETQGGNSPLHF
many	TRBV5-4	TRBJ2-2	CASSGEPTNTGELFF
many	TRBV20-1	TRBJ2-7	CSAGGGTASYEQYF
many	TRBV6-4	TRBJ1-1	CASSSQMNTEAFF
many	TRBV15	TRBJ2-6	CATSLTGANVLTF
few	TRBV5-4	TRBJ2-2	CASSRGRGGRVAGELFF
many	TRBV7-2	TRBJ1-2	CASSRDRGSLNGYTF
many	TRBV20-1	TRBJ2-1	CTAAFYNEQFF
NA	TRBV28	TRBJ2-5	CASSFGTRGETQYF
many	TRBV6-5	TRBJ2-7	CASSTPPSFHQYF
many	TRBV24-1	TRBJ2-2	CATSEKGGTGELFF
many	TRBV27	TRBJ1-6	CASRRGNTVYNSPLHF
many	TRBV20-1	TRBJ2-3	CSAPPGGTDTQYF
NA	TRBV6-5	TRBJ1-5	CASSPSGPGQPQHF
NA	TRBV4-3	TRBJ2-7	CASSQDYTSGYEQYF
many	TRBV20-1	TRBJ2-1	CSAIGTRGNNEQFF
NA	TRBV6-6	TRBJ2-1	CASTQALRTRNEQFF
few	TRBV7-2	TRBJ2-7	CASSSGHTSYEQYF
many	TRBV27	TRBJ2-3	CASSSGQFTDTQYF
many	TRBV18	TRBJ2-7	CASSPPAANYEQYF
many	TRBV2	TRBJ2-1	CASSGPLSSPNNEQFF
many	TRBV28	TRBJ2-7	CASTISGISYEQYF
many	TRBV28	TRBJ2-1	CASSYVTGPRNEQFF
many	TRBV7-2	TRBJ2-4	CASSLPGGAKNIQYF
many	TRBV6-2/TRBV6-3	TRBJ2-7	CASSARRERFYEQYF
NA	TRBV10-3	TRBJ1-1	CAISESLTGRMNTEAFF
few	TRBV19	TRBJ1-1	CASSDTRETEAFF
many	TRBV7-8	TRBJ1-6	CASSPRGGQGANSPLHF
NA	TRBV11-2	TRBJ2-2	CASDQRAGELFFF
NA	TRBV19	TRBJ2-7	CASRFSSGPYEQYF
many	TRBV9	TRBJ2-3	CASSESGTRGDTQYF
many	TRBV29-1	TRBJ2-1	CSVDADSSYNEQFF
NA	TRBV18	TRBJ2-6	CASSHQTSVSGANVLTF
many	TRBV30	TRBJ2-1	CAWEETGTNEQFF
many	TRBV6-1	TRBJ1-5	CASSAQGGGNQPQHF
many	TRBV7-2	TRBJ2-5	CASSQHQETQYF